The 31 T cell receptor beta chains below all came from one sample that was sequenced in a study of human T cells and chemical hapten exposure. A single record per CDR3 protein comes from TCRdb applying MiXCR to the RACE reads. This table holds 75,000 to 80,000 distinct CDR3 sequences, approximately 8.6% found once. Described time point: healthy volunteer bleed at 6 weeks. It was from unfractionated whole blood that total RNA was extracted. Sequencing used whole blood. The receptors were gathered from a female donor in good health. Some clones in this sample may be carry-over from other donors' samples.

The chain joins TRBV12-3 or TRBV12-4 to TRBJ2-7; TRBD1 aligns across 9 bases. The CDR3 contains 14 residues. V shed 6 bases and J 4 bases; nucleotides not matched to a gene: 7. The CDR3 loop is CASRVGTGRYEQYF. The CDR3 DNA follows: TGTGCCAGCAGAGTCGGGACAGGGAGGTACGAGCAGTACTTC.

The chain has TRBV25-1 and TRBJ1-6, with 7 bases identical to TRBD1. Looked up from germline, CDR1 is MGHDK and CDR2 is SYGVNS. V shed 1 base and J 9 bases; nucleotides not matched to a gene: 6. The CDR3 has 15 amino acids. The CDR3 region is CASSESAHRGSPLHF. The CDR3 DNA reads TGTGCCAGCAGTGAATCCGCACACAGGGGTTCACCCCTCCACTTT.

In this sample, this clonotype turned up many times. The DNA for the CDR3 is TGCAGTGCTAGTCACAGCTCCTACGAGCAGTACTTC. This translates into CSASHSSYEQYF. The V call is TRBV20-1, the J call TRBJ2-7; D unclear. The ends were cut back, 3 bases at V and 0 bases at J, with 6 bases in the middle. This CDR3 contains 12 residues. Germline CDR1 reads DFQATT; CDR2 reads SNEGSKA (reference sequence).

The V and J genes are TRBV25-1 and TRBJ2-3, with D possibly TRBD1 on 7 matching bases. Germline V gene lookup returns CDR1 MGHDK and CDR2 SYGVNS. The CDR3 sequence is 10 residues long. CDR3 sequence reads: CATQGGTQYF. DNA of the CDR3: TGTGCTACTCAGGGGGGTACGCAGTATTTT.

This clonotype was seen repeatedly, ten times or more. The chain carries TRBV7-2 and TRBJ2-3; D is perhaps TRBD2 (5 bases). Germline CDR1 and CDR2: SGHTA and FQGNSA. The ends were cut back, 5 bases at V and 0 bases at J, with 9 bases in the middle. This CDR3 is 14 amino acids long. The CDR3 DNA sequence: TGTGCCAGCAGCCATCGGACTAGCACAGATACGCAGTATTTT. Translated, it gives CASSHRTSTDTQYF.

This clonotype was found many times. The chain carries TRBV28 and TRBJ1-5, with no clear D. The CDR3 contains 13 residues. With 7 bases removed from V and 1 base from J, the gap between germline ends came to 8 bases. Germline values: CDR1 MDHEN, CDR2 SYDVKM. DNA for the CDR3: TGTGCCAGCAACCCTATCAGCAATCAGCCCCAGCATTTT. Translation: CASNPISNQPQHF.

The chain carries TRBV5-5 and TRBJ2-1, with TRBD2 matching over 7 bases. This CDR3 region has 15 residues. Germline V lookup: CDR1 SGHKS, CDR2 YYEKEE (reference sequence). J gave up 4 bases and V 5 bases, and 9 bases lay outside the gene matches. CDR3 amino acids: CASRLGRTSYNEQFF. The CDR3 coding sequence is TGTGCCAGCAGACTCGGACGGACTAGTTACAATGAGCAGTTCTTC.

This clonotype has just one count. The genes are TRBV5-1 and TRBJ1-1; maybe TRBD1 (6 bases). Trimming took off 1 base at V and 5 bases at J, with 15 bases between the two ends. Germline CDR1 reads SGHRS; CDR2 reads YFSETQ. This CDR3 is built from 15 residues. The DNA for the CDR3 is TGCGCCAGCAGCTTGCAGGGGCTGGTGGGGACTGAAGCTTTCTTT. It translates to CASSLQGLVGTEAFF. Filled out from reference TRBV5-1 and TRBJ1-1, the complete variable domain reads KAGVTQTPRYLIKTRGQQVTLSCSPISGHRSVSWYQQTPGQGLQFLFEYFSETQRNKGNFPGRFSGRQFSNSRSEMNVSTLELGDSALYLCASSLQGLVGTEAFFGQGTRLTVV.

This clonotype turned up a few times. V and J are TRBV11-2 and TRBJ2-3; D uncertain. This CDR3 has 12 amino acids. Trimming left V 5 bases short and J 4 bases short, with 7 bases between. Germline assignment: CDR1 SGHAT and CDR2 FQNNGV. In DNA, the CDR3 is TGTGCCAGCAGCGCAGGAGCAGATACGCAGTATTTT. It encodes CASSAGADTQYF.

This clonotype appeared a few times. The chain couples TRBV10-2 to TRBJ1-5; 7 positions agree with TRBD1. CDR3 length equals 14 residues. CDR1 is WSHSY, CDR2 SAAADI, per germline. The J segment lost 2 bases and the V segment lost 6 bases, leaving 4 bases of the junction unmatched. CDR3 loop: CASRMGQRNQPQHF. The CDR3 nucleotides read TGCGCCAGCAGGATGGGACAGCGCAATCAGCCCCAGCATTTT.

This clonotype was seen a few times. This chain links TRBV3-1 with TRBJ2-3, with TRBD1 as a possible D gene (5 bases). This CDR3 has 15 residues. Trimming took 1 base from V and 0 from J, leaving 8 bases between them. CDR1 is LGHDT, CDR2 YNNKEL, per germline (reference sequence). CDR3 amino acids: CASSQGQTSTDTQYF. As DNA, the CDR3 is TGTGCCAGCAGCCAAGGACAGACTAGCACAGATACGCAGTATTTT.

The chain carries TRBV6-5 and TRBJ2-3, with 10 bases matching TRBD1. The V and J ends lost 4 bases and 2 bases, in that order; junction bases with no gene match: 3. The CDR3 is made up of 15 amino acids. Germline V lookup: CDR1 MNHEY, CDR2 SVGAGI. CDR3 residues: CASSLGTGVTDTQYF. The DNA of the CDR3 is TGTGCCAGCAGTTTGGGGACAGGGGTCACAGATACGCAGTATTTT.

Many counts were recorded for this clonotype. The chain is built from TRBV10-3 and TRBJ1-4; 10 bases are a match to TRBD1. This CDR3 has 14 residues. Looked up from germline, CDR1 is ENHRY and CDR2 is SYGVKD. V was clipped by 11 bases and J by 9 bases; unmatched bases: 12. The chain's CDR3 is CAAQPGQGRKKLFF. The CDR3 DNA is TGTGCCGCACAACCGGGACAGGGGAGGAAAAAACTGTTTTTT.

V and J are TRBV12-3 or TRBV12-4 and TRBJ1-1; a weak D match, TRBD1 (5 bases). CDR3 length equals 13 residues. The V end was cut by 3 bases, the J end by 5 bases, with 10 bases between. The CDR3 DNA sequence: TGTGCCAGCAGTTTGGGGGGTTGGACTGAAGCTTTCTTT. Translated, it gives CASSLGGWTEAFF.

This clonotype was seen more than once but under ten times. The gene calls are TRBV29-1 and TRBJ2-7; 10 bases are a match to TRBD2. The CDR3 is 16 residues long. Germline CDR1 SQVTM, CDR2 ANQGSEA. With V trimmed by 4 bases and J by 2 bases, 11 bases remained unmatched. Here the CDR3 DNA reads TGCAGCGTTGTTGTGGGCTGGCTAGCGGGGGCCTACGAGCAGTACTTC. Translating it yields CSVVVGWLAGAYEQYF.

This clonotype was observed a few times. The chain couples TRBV2 to TRBJ1-1; no clear D. CDR3 size: 13 residues. V shed 1 base and J shed 7 bases, with 10 bases lying between them. Germline CDR1 reads SNHLY; CDR2 reads FYNNEI. The CDR3 loop reads CASSEGRLNEAFF. The CDR3, as DNA: TGTGCCAGCAGTGAAGGACGGCTTAATGAAGCTTTCTTT.

This clonotype has a count of ten or more. The chain couples TRBV24-1 to TRBJ2-7; D may match TRBD1 or TRBD2 (5 bases each). Germline CDR1 and CDR2: KGHDR and SFDVKD. The CDR3 is 15 residues long. V was shortened by 8 bases and J by 2 bases, with 18 bases between the two germline ends. The CDR3, as DNA: TGTGCCACCACCCGAACCGGGACGGCGACCTACGAGCAGTACTTC. Translating gives CATTRTGTATYEQYF.

This clonotype was observed a few times. This chain links TRBV7-9 with TRBJ2-1; 9 bases are a match to TRBD1. The CDR3 length is 16 residues. Germline trimming cut 5 bases from V and 5 bases from J; bases unmatched to any gene: 10. CDR1 is SEHNR, CDR2 FQNEAQ, per germline (reference sequence). The CDR3 loop is CASSLNMGQGNNEQFF. CDR3 bases: TGTGCCAGCAGCCTAAACATGGGACAGGGCAACAATGAGCAGTTCTTC.

This clonotype was observed at least ten times. This chain links TRBV7-9 with TRBJ1-6; no definite D call. Germline CDR1 reads SEHNR; CDR2 reads FQNEAQ (reference sequence). The V gene lost 2 bases and the J gene lost 6 bases, with 5 bases spanning the gap. The CDR3 consists of 13 residues. CDR3 protein: CASSLLANSPLHF. CDR3 nucleotide sequence: TGTGCCAGCAGCTTATTGGCTAATTCACCCCTCCACTTT.

In this sample, this clonotype turned up many times. This chain connects TRBV6-5 to TRBJ2-1, with 11 bases matching TRBD2. V was clipped by 9 bases and J by 7 bases; unmatched bases: 5. The CDR3 is 13 amino acids. The germline V gene has CDR1 MNHEY and CDR2 SVGAGI. The CDR3 nucleotides read TGTGCCAGTTTAGCGGGGGGGCTGAATGAGCAGTTCTTC. Translated: CASLAGGLNEQFF.

V and J are TRBV19 and TRBJ2-5, with unresolved D. The CDR3 is made up of 13 amino acids. CDR1 and CDR2 (germline): LNHDA, SQIVND (reference sequence). V was pared by 4 bases and J by 3 bases, with 9 bases between. The CDR3 loop is CASSSGGEETQYF. The CDR3 coding sequence is TGTGCCAGTAGTAGTGGCGGAGAAGAGACCCAGTACTTC.

This clonotype showed up just a few times. The rearrangement links TRBV13 to TRBJ2-7; D is unresolved. Germline CDR1 PRHDT, CDR2 FYEKMQ (reference sequence). The CDR3 extends over 13 amino acids. With 5 bases removed from V and 0 bases from J, the gap between germline ends came to 8 bases. The CDR3 coding sequence is TGTGCCAGCAGCGGTACAAACTCCTACGAGCAGTACTTC. Translating it yields CASSGTNSYEQYF. The complete variable domain, with remaining parts taken from reference TRBV13 and TRBJ2-7, reads AAGVIQSPRHLIKEKRETATLKCYPIPRHDTVYWYQQGPGQDPQFLISFYEKMQSDKGSIPDRFSAQQFSDYHSELNMSSLELGDSALYFCASSGTNSYEQYFGPGTRLTVT.

The chain has TRBV12-3 or TRBV12-4 and TRBJ1-2, with TRBD1 identical over 8 bases. Trimming removed 7 bases from V and 8 bases from J; junction bases left unmatched: 12. The CDR3 totals 14 residues. Here the CDR3 DNA reads TGTGCCAGCATTCCGACAGGGGAGGGACAAGGCTACACCTTC. Its protein product is CASIPTGEGQGYTF.

This chain links TRBV6-5 with TRBJ1-1; 9 nucleotides align to TRBD1. The J segment lost 6 bases and the V segment lost 5 bases, leaving 4 bases of the junction unmatched. There are 13 residues in the CDR3. Per germline, CDR1 MNHEY and CDR2 SVGAGI. DNA of the CDR3: TGTGCCAGCAGTACCCGACAGGGGGCTGAAGCTTTCTTT. It specifies CASSTRQGAEAFF.

This clonotype was seen ten or more times. V gene TRBV28 combines with J gene TRBJ2-3, with 15 bases identical to TRBD2. CDR1 is MDHEN and CDR2 is SYDVKM in the germline V gene. Losses at the gene ends were 5 bases for V and 4 bases for J; bases not matched to a gene: 13. This CDR3 has 19 amino acids. DNA for the CDR3: TGTGCCAGCAGTAATCTCCCGGGACTAGCGGGGGGCCCCCCAGATACGCAGTATTTT. Translating gives CASSNLPGLAGGPPDTQYF.

This clonotype has more than one count but fewer than ten. The chain employs TRBV6-2 or TRBV6-3 and TRBJ2-1; D is undetermined. CDR1 and CDR2 from the germline V gene are MNHEY and SVGEGT. Deletions cut 6 bases from V and 0 bases from J, with 12 bases between. The CDR3 runs to 15 residues. The CDR3 nucleotides read TGTGCCAGCAGAAAGGTAACGAGCTCCTACAATGAGCAGTTCTTC. Protein sequence: CASRKVTSSYNEQFF.

The chain joins TRBV7-2 to TRBJ1-1; no reliable D call. The CDR3 is 14 amino acids. The V end lost 2 bases, the J end lost 5 bases, and 12 bases lay between the germline ends. CDR1 is SGHTA, CDR2 FQGNSA, per germline. The CDR3 region has the DNA TGTGCCAGCAGCTTAAACAGAAGAGGGACTGAAGCTTTCTTT. Translation: CASSLNRRGTEAFF.

The chain carries TRBV9 and TRBJ2-7; weak D call: TRBD2 (5 bases). The CDR3 extends over 13 amino acids. V lost 0 bases and J lost 6, with 10 bases in between. CDR1 is SGDLS, CDR2 YYNGEE, per germline. For the CDR3, the DNA is TGTGCCAGCAGCGTAGACCTGGCGGGCGAGCAGTACTTC. Its translation: CASSVDLAGEQYF.

On this clonotype itself: This may arise from a read error, as a much more abundant clone is one base away. The chain has TRBV2 and TRBJ1-6; D is unclear. From germline, CDR1 is SNHLY and CDR2 FYNNEI. V lost 6 bases and J 10 bases, leaving 22 bases between the germline ends. The CDR3 totals 16 residues. The CDR3 here is CASRPDKPPPKSPLHF. In DNA form, the CDR3 reads TGTGCCAGCAGGCCAGACAAACCTCCGCCTAAGTCACCCCTCCACTTT.

In this sample, this clonotype turned up a few times. The CDR3 loop is CASSLEHRFTDTQYF. DNA for the CDR3: TGTGCCAGCAGCTTAGAGCACAGATTCACAGATACGCAGTATTTT. The V gene is TRBV7-2, the J gene TRBJ2-3; no clear D gene. The germline gives CDR1 SGHTA, CDR2 FQGNSA. The CDR3 contains 15 residues. Trimming took off 1 base at V and 2 bases at J, with 10 bases between the two ends.

At least ten counts were recorded for this clonotype. The gene calls are TRBV20-1 and TRBJ2-3; TRBD2 matches 10 bases. The V and J ends lost 0 bases and 2 bases, in that order; junction bases with no gene match: 5. CDR3 length: 16 amino acids. Germline V gives CDR1 DFQATT, CDR2 SNEGSKA (reference sequence). CDR3 protein: CSAREGAGGPTDTQYF. CDR3 nucleotides: TGCAGTGCTAGAGAGGGAGCGGGGGGGCCCACAGATACGCAGTATTTT.